The 21 T cell receptor beta chains given below trace back to one sample, sequenced in a study of cytomegalovirus exposure and HLA in healthy donors. TCRdb keeps only in-frame clones here, not all; method: immunoSEQ multiplex PCR. The profile shows 300,000 to 350,000 clones, approximately 91% of them singletons. Sequenced material: PBMCs. These TCRs come from a man younger than 40 in good health and CMV-seronegative.

This clone showed up many times. This chain links TRBV6-1 with TRBJ2-1, with D possibly TRBD1 on 6 matching bases. CDR1 and CDR2 from the germline V gene are MNHNS and SASEGT. CDR3 length: 14 amino acids. V dropped 3 bases and J dropped 7 bases, with 13 bases sitting between them. This chain's CDR3 is CASSELGDINEQFF. The CDR3 nucleotides are TGTGCCAGCAGTGAGTTGGGGGACATTAATGAGCAGTTCTTC.

In this sample, this clone turned up once. This chain's CDR3 is CASSLAASVTSASQFF. Here the CDR3 DNA reads TGTGCCAGCAGCTTAGCTGCTTCCGTCACTTCCGCGAGTCAGTTCTTC. The gene calls are TRBV7-6 and TRBJ2-1; no definite D call. V was pared by 0 bases and J by 13 bases, with 22 bases between. The germline gives CDR1 SGHVS, CDR2 FNYEAQ. This CDR3 region has 16 residues. Looking up the rest from reference TRBV7-6 and TRBJ2-1 gives the full variable domain: GAGVSQSPRYKVTKRGQDVALRCDPISGHVSLYWYRQALGQGPEFLTYFNYEAQQDKSGLPNDRFSAERPEGSISTLTIQRTEQRDSAMYRCASSLAASVTSASQFFGPGTRLTVL.

The V call is TRBV2, the J call TRBJ2-3, with 10 bases identical to TRBD1. The J segment lost 2 bases and the V segment lost 6 bases, leaving 5 bases of the junction unmatched. The CDR3 is 15 residues long. Germline V lookup: CDR1 SNHLY, CDR2 FYNNEI. The CDR3 coding sequence is TGTGCCAGCAGCGGGGACAGGGGAATCACAGATACGCAGTATTTT. Encoded protein: CASSGDRGITDTQYF.

V usage is TRBV29-1 and J usage is TRBJ2-7, with 7 bases fitting TRBD1. This CDR3 is 13 amino acids long. The V gene's germline CDR1 is SQVTM and CDR2 ANQGSEA. The ends lost 7 bases at V and 0 bases at J; junction bases unmatched: 6. The CDR3 DNA reads TGCAGCGCAACGGGACAGCCCTCCTACGAGCAGTACTTC. Protein sequence: CSATGQPSYEQYF.

The J gene is TRBJ2-5, the V gene TRBV4-3; the match to TRBD1 covers 7 bases. Germline V CDR1 and CDR2: LGHNA, YSLEER. There are 16 residues in the CDR3. V was clipped by 1 base and J by 3 bases; unmatched bases: 8. The CDR3 sequence is CASSQGLAGGEETQYF. The CDR3 DNA reads TGCGCCAGCAGCCAAGGTTTGGCAGGGGGTGAAGAGACCCAGTACTTC.

This chain links TRBV10-2 with TRBJ2-2; D unresolved. Germline V gene sequence: CDR1 WSHSY, CDR2 SAAADI. V lost 3 bases and J 6 bases, leaving 8 bases between the germline ends. The CDR3 covers 13 residues. The CDR3 sequence is CASSEARSGELFF. CDR3 nucleotide sequence: TGCGCCAGCAGTGAAGCCCGCTCCGGGGAGCTGTTTTTT.

CDR3 region: CASSSGTGNEQFF. As DNA, the CDR3 is TGTGCCAGCAGTTCCGGGACAGGGAATGAGCAGTTCTTC. This chain uses TRBV6-5 with TRBJ2-1, with 9 bases aligning to TRBD1. The CDR3 is made up of 13 amino acids. V shed 4 bases, J shed 7 bases, and the junction held 2 bases outside the gene matches. Germline loops: CDR1 MNHEY, CDR2 SVGAGI.

The gene calls are TRBV7-9 and TRBJ2-7; possibly TRBD1 for D (5 bases). Germline V lookup: CDR1 SEHNR, CDR2 FQNEAQ (reference sequence). Trimming took 1 base from V and 0 from J, leaving 7 bases between them. The CDR3 runs to 14 residues. The CDR3 nucleotides read TGTGCCAGCAGCTTAGGACAGACCTCCTACGAGCAGTACTTC. This sequence encodes CASSLGQTSYEQYF. Variable domain in full (rest from reference TRBV7-9 and TRBJ2-7): DTGVSQNPRHKITKRGQNVTFRCDPISEHNRLYWYRQTLGQGPEFLTYFQNEAQLEKSRLLSDRFSAERPKGSFSTLEIQRTEQGDSAMYLCASSLGQTSYEQYFGPGTRLTVT.

V gene TRBV9 combines with J gene TRBJ1-3, with unresolved D. Germline-derived CDR1 and CDR2 are SGDLS and YYNGEE. V lost 5 bases and J 6 bases, leaving 12 bases between the germline ends. The CDR3 length is 13 residues. The chain's CDR3 is CASSSYLANTIYF. The CDR3 coding sequence is TGTGCCAGCAGTTCGTACCTAGCAAACACCATATATTTT.

J is TRBJ1-1 and V is TRBV7-6, with TRBD1 identical over 7 bases. J was trimmed by 5 bases and V by 5 bases; bases with no gene match: 5. The CDR3 runs 13 residues. The germline CDR1 and CDR2 sequences are SGHVS and FNYEAQ. CDR3 protein: CASSATGVTEAFF. CDR3 coding DNA: TGTGCCAGCAGCGCAACAGGGGTAACTGAAGCTTTCTTT. The full variable domain, with the rest looked up from reference TRBV7-6 and TRBJ1-1, is GAGVSQSPRYKVTKRGQDVALRCDPISGHVSLYWYRQALGQGPEFLTYFNYEAQQDKSGLPNDRFSAERPEGSISTLTIQRTEQRDSAMYRCASSATGVTEAFFGQGTRLTVV.

V gene TRBV6-5 combines with J gene TRBJ1-1; 7 bases line up with TRBD1. The junction had 0 bases not matched to a gene; V was cut back by 2 bases and J by 0 bases. This CDR3 comprises 14 residues. The germline CDR1 and CDR2 sequences are MNHEY and SVGAGI. CDR3 amino acids: CASSYDRVNTEAFF. The CDR3 DNA reads TGTGCCAGCAGTTACGACAGGGTGAACACTGAAGCTTTCTTT.

This clone has a single count. The chain combines TRBV30 with TRBJ1-2, with 8 bases lining up with TRBD1. The CDR3 has 13 amino acids. V was clipped by 3 bases and J by 8 bases; unmatched bases: 8. Germline lookup yields CDR1 GTSNPN and CDR2 SVGIG (reference sequence). In DNA form, the CDR3 reads TGTGCCTGGAGGGTGGACAGGGTGGGAGGCTACACCTTC. Encoded protein: CAWRVDRVGGYTF.

The chain's CDR3 is CASSYGASMNTEAFF. CDR3 nucleotide sequence: TGTGCCAGCAGTTACGGGGCCTCCATGAACACTGAAGCTTTCTTT. This rearrangement joins TRBV6-5 to TRBJ1-1; weak D call: TRBD1 (5 bases). Germline-derived CDR1 and CDR2 are MNHEY and SVGAGI. V was trimmed by 2 bases and J by 0 bases, leaving 10 bases between them. The CDR3 extends over 15 amino acids.

The chain carries TRBV19 and TRBJ1-2, with 7 bases aligning to TRBD1. The length of the CDR3 is 14 residues. CDR1 and CDR2 (germline): LNHDA, SQIVND (reference sequence). V gave up 5 bases and J gave up 4 bases; unmatched junction bases: 7. CDR3 nucleotides: TGTGCCAGTAGTCCGGGACAGAGATTCTATGGCTACACCTTC. Protein sequence: CASSPGQRFYGYTF. Complete variable domain (other parts from reference TRBV19 and TRBJ1-2): DGGITQSPKYLFRKEGQNVTLSCEQNLNHDAMYWYRQDPGQGLRLIYYSQIVNDFQKGDIAEGYSVSREKKESFPLTVTSAQKNPTAFYLCASSPGQRFYGYTFGSGTRLTVV.

The chain combines TRBV2 with TRBJ2-4; 12 nucleotides match TRBD2. This CDR3 has 16 residues. The germline V gene encodes CDR1 SNHLY and CDR2 FYNNEI. Trimming cost V 3 bases and J 9 bases; bases outside gene matches: 9. Here the CDR3 reads CASSDTLAGGRVIQYF. The CDR3 coding sequence is TGTGCCAGCAGTGATACGCTAGCGGGGGGGCGCGTCATTCAGTACTTC.

The chain links TRBV5-1 to TRBJ1-1, with TRBD1 identical over 8 bases. The germline V gene has CDR1 SGHRS and CDR2 YFSETQ. CDR3 length: 14 amino acids. V lost 4 bases to trimming and J lost 1 base; unmatched junction nucleotides: 3. CDR3: CASSPGTGNTEAFF. CDR3 sequence (DNA): TGCGCCAGCAGCCCCGGGACAGGGAACACTGAAGCTTTCTTT.

This clone came up a few times. The chain uses TRBV19 and TRBJ1-2, with D tentatively TRBD1 (6 bases). CDR1 and CDR2 (germline): LNHDA, SQIVND (reference sequence). The CDR3 is made up of 12 amino acids. The V end lost 10 bases, the J end lost 6 bases, and 15 bases lay between the germline ends. CDR3 region: CATLTGGHGYTF. Written as DNA, the CDR3 is TGTGCCACCCTGACGGGGGGCCATGGCTACACCTTC.

The sample holds one count of this clone. The chain uses TRBV5-5 and TRBJ1-2; tentatively, D is TRBD1 (5 bases). The ends were cut back, 2 bases at V and 4 bases at J, with 24 bases in the middle. The CDR3 is 18 amino acids. The germline CDR1 and CDR2 sequences are SGHKS and YYEKEE (reference sequence). The CDR3, as DNA: TGTGCCAGCAGCTTATCCCCGGACACTTACTATAGCGGCTATGGCTACACCTTC. It yields the protein CASSLSPDTYYSGYGYTF.

The chain uses TRBV4-1 and TRBJ1-2, with 11 bases identical to TRBD1. Germline trimming cut 0 bases from V and 1 base from J; bases unmatched to any gene: 4. Germline lookup yields CDR1 MGHRA and CDR2 YSYEKL. This CDR3 is built from 17 residues. The CDR3 sequence: CASSQDRDRGNNYGYTF. CDR3 in DNA: TGCGCCAGCAGCCAAGATAGGGACAGGGGGAATAACTATGGCTACACCTTC.

This rearrangement joins TRBV19 to TRBJ1-1; tentatively, D is TRBD1 (5 bases). The V end was cut by 7 bases, the J end by 1 base, with 16 bases between. Germline V gene lookup returns CDR1 LNHDA and CDR2 SQIVND (reference sequence). The CDR3 is 15 amino acids. In nucleotides, the CDR3 is TGTGCCAGTACTCTCCCCCGGGGGGGGAACACTGAAGCTTTCTTT. It translates to CASTLPRGGNTEAFF.

The chain uses TRBV9 and TRBJ2-7; maybe TRBD1 (6 bases). Looked up from germline, CDR1 is SGDLS and CDR2 is YYNGEE. V was cut by 4 bases and J by 2 bases, with 13 bases left in between. The CDR3 sequence is 14 residues long. CDR3: CASSTTGTPYEQYF. The CDR3 DNA reads TGTGCCAGCAGCACGACCGGGACACCCTACGAGCAGTACTTC.